The present entry profiles one T cell receptor (beta chain) with its context. This specimen belongs to a study of technical replicates of blood from a handful of donors. The table came from immunoSEQ multiplex PCR; TCRdb's copy has only in-frame clones and leaves some out. Of more than 75,000 clones in the sample, roughly 92% are singletons; the top ten hold roughly 0.26%. There are 12 residues in the CDR3. Looked up from germline, CDR1 is SEHNR and CDR2 is FQNEAQ (reference sequence). The ends were cut back, 0 bases at V and 7 bases at J, with 7 bases in the middle. The sequenced material came from T cells isolated from PBMCs. The chain joins TRBV7-9 to TRBJ2-7; D is ambiguous. The source of this sequence is a human donor in good health. In DNA form, the CDR3 reads TGTGCCAGCAGCTTAGCCTCCCCTGAGCAGTACTTC. Translating it yields CASSLASPEQYF.